This T cell receptor beta chain was identified during a study of T cell repertoires in cytomegalovirus infection. Comment on this clonotype: What it recognizes is unknown.

TCRdb passed the reads through MiXCR, listing each CDR3 protein once. The sample records about 740,000 distinct CDR3 sequences, roughly 30% being singletons. After removal of 8 bases from V and 1 base from J, the junction contained 6 bases not matched to a gene. From germline, CDR1 is SNHLY and CDR2 FYNNEI. This CDR3 spans 14 amino acids. The receptor was isolated from a human donor in good health (CMV status not recorded). Some clones in this sample may be carry-over from other donors' samples. The gene calls are TRBV2 and TRBJ2-7, with TRBD2 identical over 9 bases. This sample comprised cultured PBMCs, obtained from culture after CMV antigen stimulation. The CDR3 DNA follows: TGTGCCAGCGTTAGCGGGGGCCTTTCCTACGAGCAGTACTTC. It encodes CASVSGGLSYEQYF. Together with reference TRBV2 and TRBJ2-7, the CDR3 gives the full variable domain: EPEVTQTPSHQVTQMGQEVILRCVPISNHLYFYWYRQILGQKVEFLVSFYNNEISEKSEIFDDQFSVERPDGSNFTLKIRSTKLEDSAMYFCASVSGGLSYEQYFGPGTRLTVT.